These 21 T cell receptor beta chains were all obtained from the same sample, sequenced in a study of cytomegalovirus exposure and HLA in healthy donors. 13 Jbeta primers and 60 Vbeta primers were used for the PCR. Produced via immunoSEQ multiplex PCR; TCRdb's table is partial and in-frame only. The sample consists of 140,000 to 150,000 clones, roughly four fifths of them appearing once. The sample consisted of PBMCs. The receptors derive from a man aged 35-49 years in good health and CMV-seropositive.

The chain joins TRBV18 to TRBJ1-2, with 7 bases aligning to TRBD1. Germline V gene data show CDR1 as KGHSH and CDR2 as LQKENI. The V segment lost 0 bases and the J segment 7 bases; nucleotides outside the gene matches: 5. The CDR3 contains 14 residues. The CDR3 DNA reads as TGTGCCAGCTCACCACCGGCAGGGGGAAGTGGCTACACCTTC. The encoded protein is CASSPPAGGSGYTF.

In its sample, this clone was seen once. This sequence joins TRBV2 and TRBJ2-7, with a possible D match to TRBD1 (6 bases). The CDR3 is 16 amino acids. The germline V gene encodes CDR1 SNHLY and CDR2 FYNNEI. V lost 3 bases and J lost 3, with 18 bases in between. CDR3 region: CASSDTNRDTYYEQYF. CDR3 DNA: TGTGCCAGCAGTGATACGAACCGGGACACCTACTACGAGCAGTACTTC. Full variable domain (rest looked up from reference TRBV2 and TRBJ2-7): EPEVTQTPSHQVTQMGQEVILRCVPISNHLYFYWYRQILGQKVEFLVSFYNNEISEKSEIFDDQFSVERPDGSNFTLKIRSTKLEDSAMYFCASSDTNRDTYYEQYFGPGTRLTVT.

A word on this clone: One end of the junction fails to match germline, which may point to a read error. The CDR3 nucleotides are TGTGCCAGCAGCTCGATAGTGGGAGCACCTCCACCGCTTGATTTT. It translates to CASSSIVGAPPPLDF. The chain couples TRBV7-6 to TRBJ1-3; no clear D gene. Germline CDR1 and CDR2: SGHVS and FNYEAQ. The CDR3 covers 15 residues.

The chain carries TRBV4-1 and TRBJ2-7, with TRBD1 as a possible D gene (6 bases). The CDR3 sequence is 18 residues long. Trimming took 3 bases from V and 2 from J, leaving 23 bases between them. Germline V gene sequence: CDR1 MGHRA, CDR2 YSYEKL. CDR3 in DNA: TGCGCCAGCAGCCAGTCGGACAGCACGCCCATCATAACCTACGAGCAGTACTTC. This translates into CASSQSDSTPIITYEQYF.

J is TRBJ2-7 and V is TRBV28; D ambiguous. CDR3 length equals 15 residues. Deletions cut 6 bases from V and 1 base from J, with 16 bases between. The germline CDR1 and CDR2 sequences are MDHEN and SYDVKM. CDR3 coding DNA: TGTGCCAGCAGCGCCTATGAGCGACGATCCTACGAGCAGTACTTC. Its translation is CASSAYERRSYEQYF.

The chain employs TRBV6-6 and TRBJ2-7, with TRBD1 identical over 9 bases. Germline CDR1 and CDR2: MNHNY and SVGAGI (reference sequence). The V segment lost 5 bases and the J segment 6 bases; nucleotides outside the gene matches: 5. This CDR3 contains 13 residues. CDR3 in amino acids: CASSGGQGSEQYF. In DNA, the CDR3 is TGTGCCAGCAGTGGAGGACAGGGGAGCGAGCAGTACTTC.

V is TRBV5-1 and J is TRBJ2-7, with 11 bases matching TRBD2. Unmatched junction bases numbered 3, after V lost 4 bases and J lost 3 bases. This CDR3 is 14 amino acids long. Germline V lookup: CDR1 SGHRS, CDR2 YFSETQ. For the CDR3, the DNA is TGCGCCAGCAGCCACGGACTAGCGGGCTACGAGCAGTACTTC. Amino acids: CASSHGLAGYEQYF.

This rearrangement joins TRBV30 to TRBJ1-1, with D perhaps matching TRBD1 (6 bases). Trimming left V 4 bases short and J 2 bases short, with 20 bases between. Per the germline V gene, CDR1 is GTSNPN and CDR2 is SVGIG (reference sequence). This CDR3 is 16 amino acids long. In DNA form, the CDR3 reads TGTGCCTGGACCCAGGGACACATCAACCCCAACACTGAAGCTTTCTTT. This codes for CAWTQGHINPNTEAFF.

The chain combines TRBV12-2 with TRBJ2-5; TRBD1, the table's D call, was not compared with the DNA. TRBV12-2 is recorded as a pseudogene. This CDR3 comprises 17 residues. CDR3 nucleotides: TGTGCAAGTCGCCCGGATATCAACAGGGGTTCGATCGAGACCCAGTACTTC. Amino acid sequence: CASRPDINRGSIETQYF.

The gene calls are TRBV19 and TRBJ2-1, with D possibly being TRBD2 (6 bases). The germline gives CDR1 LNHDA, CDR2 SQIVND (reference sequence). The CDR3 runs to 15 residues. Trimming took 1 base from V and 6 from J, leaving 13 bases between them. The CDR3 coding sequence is TGTGCCAGTAGTATAGGGCAGGGAGGTATCAATGAGCAGTTCTTC. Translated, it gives CASSIGQGGINEQFF.

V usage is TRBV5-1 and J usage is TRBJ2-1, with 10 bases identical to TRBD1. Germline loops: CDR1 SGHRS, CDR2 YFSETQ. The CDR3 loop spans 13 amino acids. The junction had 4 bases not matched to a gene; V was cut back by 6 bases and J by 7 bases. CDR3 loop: CASIWDRGNEQFF. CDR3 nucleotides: TGCGCCAGCATTTGGGACAGGGGAAATGAGCAGTTCTTC.

The CDR3 reads CASSATWTSGSRNIQYF. The DNA of the CDR3 is TGTGCCAGCAGCGCCACCTGGACTAGCGGGAGTCGGAACATTCAGTACTTC. The chain recombines TRBV9 with TRBJ2-4; 13 nucleotides match TRBD2. The V and J ends lost 3 bases and 7 bases, in that order; junction bases with no gene match: 10. The germline V gene has CDR1 SGDLS and CDR2 YYNGEE. This CDR3 comprises 17 residues.

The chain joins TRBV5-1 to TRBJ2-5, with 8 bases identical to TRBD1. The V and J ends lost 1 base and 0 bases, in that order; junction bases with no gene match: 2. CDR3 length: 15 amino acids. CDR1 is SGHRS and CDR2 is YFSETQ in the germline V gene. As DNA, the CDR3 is TGCGCCAGCAGCTTGCGACAGGGGCACCAAGAGACCCAGTACTTC. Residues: CASSLRQGHQETQYF.

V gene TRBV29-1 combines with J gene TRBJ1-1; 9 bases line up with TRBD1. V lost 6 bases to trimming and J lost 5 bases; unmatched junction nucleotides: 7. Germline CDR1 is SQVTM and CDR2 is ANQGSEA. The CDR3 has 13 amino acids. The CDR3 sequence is CSVKQGARTEAFF. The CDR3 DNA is TGCAGCGTCAAACAGGGGGCGAGAACTGAAGCTTTCTTT.

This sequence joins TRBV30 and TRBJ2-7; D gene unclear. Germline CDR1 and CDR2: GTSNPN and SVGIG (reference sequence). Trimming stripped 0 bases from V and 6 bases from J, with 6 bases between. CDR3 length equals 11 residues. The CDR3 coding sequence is TGTGCCTGGAGTGTAGCCTCCGAGCAGTACTTC. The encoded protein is CAWSVASEQYF.

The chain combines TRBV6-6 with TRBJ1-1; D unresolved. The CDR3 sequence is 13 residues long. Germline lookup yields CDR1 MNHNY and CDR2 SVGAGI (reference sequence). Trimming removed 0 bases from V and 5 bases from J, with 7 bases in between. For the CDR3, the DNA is TGTGCCAGCAGTTACTCGACTGAAACTGAAGCTTTCTTT. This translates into CASSYSTETEAFF.

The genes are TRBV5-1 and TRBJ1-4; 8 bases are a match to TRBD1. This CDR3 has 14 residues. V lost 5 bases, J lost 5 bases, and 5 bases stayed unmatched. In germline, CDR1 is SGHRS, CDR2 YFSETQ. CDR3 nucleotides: TGCGCCAGCAGTCCGGGACAGGAGAATGAAAAACTGTTTTTT. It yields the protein CASSPGQENEKLFF.

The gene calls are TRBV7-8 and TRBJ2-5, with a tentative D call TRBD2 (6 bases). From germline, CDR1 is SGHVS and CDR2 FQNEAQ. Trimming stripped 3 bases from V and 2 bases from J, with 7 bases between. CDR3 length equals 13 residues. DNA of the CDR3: TGTGCCAGCAGCTTTCGGGAGCAAGAGACCCAGTACTTC. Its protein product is CASSFREQETQYF.

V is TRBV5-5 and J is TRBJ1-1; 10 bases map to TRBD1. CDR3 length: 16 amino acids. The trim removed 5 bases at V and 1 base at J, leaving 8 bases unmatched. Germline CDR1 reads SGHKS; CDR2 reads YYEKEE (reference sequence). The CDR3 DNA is TGTGCCAGCAGTTATCGACAGGGGGCCTCGAACACTGAAGCTTTCTTT. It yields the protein CASSYRQGASNTEAFF.

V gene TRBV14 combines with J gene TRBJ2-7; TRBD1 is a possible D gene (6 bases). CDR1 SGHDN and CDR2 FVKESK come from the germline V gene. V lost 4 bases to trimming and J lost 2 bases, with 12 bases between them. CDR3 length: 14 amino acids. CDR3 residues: CASSRGTLAYEQYF. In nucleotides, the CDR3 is TGTGCCAGCAGCCGGGGGACACTCGCCTACGAGCAGTACTTC.

CDR3 DNA: TGTGCCAGCAGTGCCGATGCAGGGGGCTCCTACGAGCAGTACTTC. The encoded protein is CASSADAGGSYEQYF. This chain connects TRBV6-1 to TRBJ2-7; the match to TRBD1 covers 7 bases. V was pared by 4 bases and J by 0 bases, with 6 bases of the junction left unmatched. From germline, CDR1 is MNHNS and CDR2 SASEGT. This CDR3 contains 15 residues.